This paragraph covers one T cell receptor (beta chain) sequence. This clonotype was observed many times. Its antigen is currently not known. The input lacks base qualities; no much larger clone sits a single base away. This entry belongs to a study of regulatory T cells in long-lasting Graves disease (dated by TCRdb to about 2021). Regarding the study in general: In the newly diagnosed Graves' disease group, patients had been taking antithyroid drugs for less than 3 months. Persistent Graves' disease patients were compared with newly diagnosed Graves' disease patients by peripheral blood TCR sequencing and RNA sequencing. A total of around 35 samples were covered by TCR sequencing, comprising roughly 13 persistent and around 20 newly diagnosed Graves' disease patients. The study was conducted in China and was registered as a clinical trial. What the work shows at the level of the full study, not this receptor alone: Persistent disease showed preferential use of TRBV28, TRBJ1-2 and TRBJ2-5, whereas newly diagnosed disease favored TRBV20-1 and TRBJ2-1. The authors noted that the small sample size was a limitation that may lower accuracy. Peripheral blood alone was examined, since thyroid tissue, which constituted the primary lesion, could not be accessed. Compared with newly diagnosed patients, persistent Graves' disease patients had lower TCR Shannon entropy and fewer highly expanded clones, which suggests clonal expansion. Only the TCR beta chain was sequenced and analyzed. Patients with persistent disease shared more public clonotypes (roughly 2,900) than newly diagnosed patients did (966).

Reading from cysteine to phenylalanine, the CDR3 counts 14 amino acids. Kept here is only the CDR3 DNA, which spans 42 bases and is read in frame from base 1. Sequences DFQATT (CDR1) and SNEGSKA (CDR2) are obtained from the germline V gene (reference sequence). At the junction V is shortened by 0 bases and J by 1 base, with 9 bases in between. Library creation used multiplex PCR. Sequencer: Illumina HiSeq 4000. iRepertoire HTBI primers and Arm-PCR amplification of CDR3 regions were used to construct TCR beta libraries. Gel purification was performed on PCR products prior to sequencing. As for the original processing: A total of roughly 65 TRBV and about 13 TRBJ segments were identified across samples and were used for gene usage analysis of CDR3 amino acid clonotypes. COPE and FqMerger were used to merge filtered high-quality paired reads into contigs. BLAST was used to align contigs to IMGT TRBV, TRBD and TRBJ reference genes, and CDR3 was defined according to IMGT. Highly expanded clones were defined as clonotypes with a frequency above 0.1%. Shannon entropy served as the measure of repertoire diversity, while the Gini coefficient captured V-J evenness. Clonotypes shared by more than one individual were considered public. TCRdb trimmed public reads at Q25 via fastp, called clones via MiXCR and kept in-frame beta chains. Rows matching on CDR3 protein sequence are summarized as one entry with the most common DNA and genes. These V and J calls are TCRdb output, not the study's own analysis. This sample holds roughly 410,000 distinct CDR3 sequences; 14% to 15% were observed only once. The ten largest make up under 9% of the sample.

The sample's time point label is to be understood as: newly diagnosed GD, antithyroid drugs for less than 3 months. For both TCR sequencing and RNA sequencing, RNA was extracted from PBMCs in TRIzol. The diagnosis of Graves' disease was made according to American Thyroid Association guidelines. The patients came from an endocrinology department in Xi'an, China. Each patient gave approximately 9.7 milliliters of peripheral blood, collected in an EDTA anticoagulant tube. Ficoll Paque Plus density gradient separation was used to isolate PBMCs, and no additional T cell sorting was done. An Agilent 2100 Bioanalyzer and agarose gel were used to check RNA quality, and a NanoDrop 2000 was used to measure RNA concentration. The data also belong to a second study, concerning T cells in Graves' hyperthyroidism and ophthalmopathy. The second paper further reports: A patient counted as having stable Graves' hyperthyroidism if no progression to ophthalmopathy occurred over 18 months of follow-up. Hyperthyroidism patients were newly diagnosed, with disease duration under 2 months, and aged 18 to 65 years. Exclusion was applied to patients with uncontrolled infections, other autoimmune diseases, pregnancy or lactation. Diagnoses were established on the basis of clinical symptoms, serum thyroxine and TRAb, thyroid ultrasound, and orbital computed tomography. The TCR CDR3 was subjected to a first round of RT-PCR using the HTBI primer set and the Qiagen OneStep RT-PCR kit. Blood samples also contained most of the expanded thyroid clonotypes (frequency above 0.001), which suggests that blood repertoires may reflect thyroid immune responses. A model built on a 13 V-J signature distinguished ophthalmopathy from stable hyperthyroidism, reaching 87.88% sensitivity and under 84% specificity in cross-validation and 80%/75% in testing. In validation, the model predicted progression to ophthalmopathy a median of 6.5 months before onset, with about 67% sensitivity and roughly 77% specificity. To identify TCR V-J signatures that set the groups apart, the researchers used a discovery cohort of 100 patients, made up of 43 with Graves' ophthalmopathy and about 60 with stable Graves' hyperthyroidism. Prospective prediction of ophthalmopathy was tested in an independent validation cohort consisting of 18 hyperthyroidism patients and around 17 patients who later progressed to ophthalmopathy. The 75 to 100 discovery patients were randomly divided into training and test sets at a 7:3 ratio. Thyroid tissue and blood T-cell repertoires from more than five Graves' hyperthyroidism patients were also compared in the study. After sampling, hyperthyroidism patients received methimazole starting at 30 mg daily, and ophthalmopathy patients received high-dose intravenous methylprednisolone. Libraries were constructed in a second round of multiplex PCR, after which size selection and purification were performed. The libraries were sequenced on an Illumina HiSeq2000 using paired-end 100 bp reads. SOAPnuke was used to process the raw data, removing reads that contained adapters or uncalled bases, had a mean Phred below 15, or lacked an exact match to the constant primer or identifier. COPE v1.2.5 was used to merge the high-quality paired reads, and each unique nucleotide sequence was defined as a clonotype. MiTCR v1.1 was used to align clonotypes to the IMGT TRBV, TRBD and TRBJ reference segments. Analysis was restricted to V-J combinations with a frequency above 0.0001, which covered 98% to 99.2% of repertoires. A TCS score was defined as the ratio of F50 (clonal expansion) to E x V (chaos), with BLOSUM62-based TCRdist applied between CDR3 peptides within each V-J. Welch's t-statistics and random forest reduced 514 V-J features to roughly 13, which were used in a naive Bayes classifier (R e1071). No statistical method was used to set the sample size in advance, and investigators knew the group allocation. TCR Vbeta CDR3 sequencing of 130 to 150 peripheral blood samples (more than 40 ophthalmopathy, roughly 74 hyperthyroidism and approximately 17 progressor patients) is reported in the paper.

The receptor's source is a middle-aged woman with Graves disease. Donor details come from another sample of the same person, matched by shared clones. The receptor chain draws on TRBV20-1 and TRBJ1-1; possibly the D gene is TRBD1, per 5 matching bases. The source was peripheral blood mononuclear cells (PBMCs), collected at new diagnosis, from a patient treated with antithyroid drugs. The nucleotide sequence is given as TGCAGTGCTAGAGACCCCGGACAGAACACTGAAGCTTTCTTT. Its product reads: CSARDPGQNTEAFF.